The T cell receptor (beta chain) under discussion was sequenced for a study of blood T cell repertoires in COVID-19. At the level of the study: COVID-19 samples from acute and convalescent phases originated in the United States, Italy and Spain. T cells, B-cell-depleted T cells, or PBMCs provided the cDNA or gDNA that served as material.

Clones were read by immunoSEQ multiplex PCR, and TCRdb kept only the in-frame ones, dropping some. The sample holds around 300,000 clones, about nine tenths seen once. The age range of participants was about 18 to 89 years, with residence in about 25 US areas. The origin of this receptor is a woman younger than 45 who had recovered from COVID-19. What was sequenced was PBMCs or T cells enriched from blood (not recorded which).

CDR3 nucleotides: TGCGCCAGCAGCCATTTACAGGGGGCTGGAAACACCATATATTTT. Amino acid sequence: CASSHLQGAGNTIYF. The rearrangement joins TRBV4-3 to TRBJ1-3; 8 bases align to TRBD1. CDR3 length: 15 amino acids. With V trimmed by 3 bases and J by 2 bases, 3 bases remained unmatched. Germline assignment: CDR1 LGHNA and CDR2 YSLEER.